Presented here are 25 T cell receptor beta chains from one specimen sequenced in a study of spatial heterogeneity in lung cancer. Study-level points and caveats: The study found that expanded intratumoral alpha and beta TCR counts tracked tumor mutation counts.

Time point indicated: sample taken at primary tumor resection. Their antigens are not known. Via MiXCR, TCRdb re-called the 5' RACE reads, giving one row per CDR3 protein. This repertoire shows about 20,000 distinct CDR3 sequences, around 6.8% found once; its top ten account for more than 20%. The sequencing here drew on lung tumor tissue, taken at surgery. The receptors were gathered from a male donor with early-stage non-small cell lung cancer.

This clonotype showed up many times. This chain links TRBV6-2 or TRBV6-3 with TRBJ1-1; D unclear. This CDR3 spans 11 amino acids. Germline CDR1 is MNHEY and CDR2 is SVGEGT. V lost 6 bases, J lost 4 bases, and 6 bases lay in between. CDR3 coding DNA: TGTGCCAGCAGATCGTTCACTGAAGCTTTCTTT. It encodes CASRSFTEAFF.

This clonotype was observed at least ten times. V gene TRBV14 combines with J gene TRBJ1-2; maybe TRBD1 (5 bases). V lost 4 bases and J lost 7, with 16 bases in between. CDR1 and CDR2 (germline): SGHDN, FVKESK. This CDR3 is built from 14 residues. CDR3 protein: CASSPIPGPGGYTF. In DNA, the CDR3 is TGTGCCAGCAGCCCTATTCCGGGACCTGGTGGCTACACCTTC.

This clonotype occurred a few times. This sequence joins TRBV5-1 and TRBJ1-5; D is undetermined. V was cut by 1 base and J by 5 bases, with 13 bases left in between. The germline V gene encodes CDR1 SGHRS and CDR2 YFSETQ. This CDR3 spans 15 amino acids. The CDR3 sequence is CASSLSGLAYQPQHF. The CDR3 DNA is TGCGCCAGCAGCTTGTCCGGGCTCGCCTATCAGCCCCAGCATTTT.

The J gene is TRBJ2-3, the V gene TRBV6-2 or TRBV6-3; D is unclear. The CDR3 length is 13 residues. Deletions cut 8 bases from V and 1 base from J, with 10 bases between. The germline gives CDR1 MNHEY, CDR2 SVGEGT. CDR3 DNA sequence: TGTGCCAGCTTGGGCGCGGGCACAGATACGCAGTATTTT. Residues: CASLGAGTDTQYF.

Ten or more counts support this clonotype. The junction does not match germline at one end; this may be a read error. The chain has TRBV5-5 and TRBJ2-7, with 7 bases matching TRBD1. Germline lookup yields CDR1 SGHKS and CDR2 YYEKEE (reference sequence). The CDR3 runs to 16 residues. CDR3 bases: TGTGCCAGCAGCCTCTCCGGGACAGCGAACTCGCGTTTGGTTGACTTC. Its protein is CASSLSGTANSRLVDF. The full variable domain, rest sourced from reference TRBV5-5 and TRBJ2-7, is DAGVTQSPTHLIKTRGQQVTLRCSPISGHKSVSWYQQVLGQGPQFIFQYYEKEERGRGNFPDRFSARQFPNYSSELNVNALLLGDSALYLCASSLSGTANSRLVDFGPGTRLTVT.

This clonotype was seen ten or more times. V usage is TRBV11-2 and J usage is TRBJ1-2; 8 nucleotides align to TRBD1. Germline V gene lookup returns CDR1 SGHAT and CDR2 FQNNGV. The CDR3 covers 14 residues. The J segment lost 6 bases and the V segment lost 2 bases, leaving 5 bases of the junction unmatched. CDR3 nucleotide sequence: TGTGCCAGCAGCTTACAGGGGGCTGTTAATGGCTACACCTTC. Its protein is CASSLQGAVNGYTF.

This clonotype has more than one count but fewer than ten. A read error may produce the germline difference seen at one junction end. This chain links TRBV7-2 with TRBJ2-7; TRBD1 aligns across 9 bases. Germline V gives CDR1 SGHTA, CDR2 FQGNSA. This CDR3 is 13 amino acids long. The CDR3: CASSLGGQGLSDF. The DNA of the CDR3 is TGTGCCAGCAGCTTAGGGGGACAGGGCCTCTCAGACTTC. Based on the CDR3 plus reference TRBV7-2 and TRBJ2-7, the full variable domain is GAGVSQSPSNKVTEKGKDVELRCDPISGHTALYWYRQSLGQGLEFLIYFQGNSAPDKSGLPSDRFSAERTGGSVSTLTIQRTQQEDSAVYLCASSLGGQGLSDFGPGTRLTVT.

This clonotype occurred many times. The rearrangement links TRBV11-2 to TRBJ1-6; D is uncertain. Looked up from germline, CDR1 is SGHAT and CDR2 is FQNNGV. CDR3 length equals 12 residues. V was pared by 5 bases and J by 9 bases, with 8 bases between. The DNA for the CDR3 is TGTGCCAGCAGCCCTCAGCCTTCACCCCTCCACTTT. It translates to CASSPQPSPLHF. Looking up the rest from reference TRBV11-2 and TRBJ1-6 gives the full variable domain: EAGVAQSPRYKIIEKRQSVAFWCNPISGHATLYWYQQILGQGPKLLIQFQNNGVVDDSQLPKDRFSAERLKGVDSTLKIQPAKLEDSAVYLCASSPQPSPLHFGNGTRLTVT.

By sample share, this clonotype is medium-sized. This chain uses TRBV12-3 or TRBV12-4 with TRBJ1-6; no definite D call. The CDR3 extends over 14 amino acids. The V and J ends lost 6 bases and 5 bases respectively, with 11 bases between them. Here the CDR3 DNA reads TGTGCCAGCAGCCCGGCATGGGATAATTCACCCCTCCACTTT. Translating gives CASSPAWDNSPLHF.

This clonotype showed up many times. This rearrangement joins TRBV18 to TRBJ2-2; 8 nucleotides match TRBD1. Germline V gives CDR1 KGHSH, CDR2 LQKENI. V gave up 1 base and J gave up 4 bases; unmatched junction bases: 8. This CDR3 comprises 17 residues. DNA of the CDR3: TGTGCCAGCTCACCACAGCGCCAGGGGGCTGGCACCGGGGAGCTGTTTTTT. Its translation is CASSPQRQGAGTGELFF.

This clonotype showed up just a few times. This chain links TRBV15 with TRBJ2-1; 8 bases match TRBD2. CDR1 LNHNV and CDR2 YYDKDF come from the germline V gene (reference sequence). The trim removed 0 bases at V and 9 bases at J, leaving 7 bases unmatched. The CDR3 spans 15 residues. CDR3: CATSRDSVAGSEQFF. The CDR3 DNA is TGTGCCACCAGCAGAGATTCGGTAGCGGGGAGTGAGCAGTTCTTC.

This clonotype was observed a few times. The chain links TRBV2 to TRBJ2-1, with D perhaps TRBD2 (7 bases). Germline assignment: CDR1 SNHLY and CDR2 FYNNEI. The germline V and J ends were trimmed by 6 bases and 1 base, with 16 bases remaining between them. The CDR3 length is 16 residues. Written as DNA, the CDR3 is TGTGCCAGCAGAACGAAGGGGGGGCCATCCTACAATGAGCAGTTCTTC. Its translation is CASRTKGGPSYNEQFF. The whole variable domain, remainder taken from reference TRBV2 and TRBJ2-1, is EPEVTQTPSHQVTQMGQEVILRCVPISNHLYFYWYRQILGQKVEFLVSFYNNEISEKSEIFDDQFSVERPDGSNFTLKIRSTKLEDSAMYFCASRTKGGPSYNEQFFGPGTRLTVL.

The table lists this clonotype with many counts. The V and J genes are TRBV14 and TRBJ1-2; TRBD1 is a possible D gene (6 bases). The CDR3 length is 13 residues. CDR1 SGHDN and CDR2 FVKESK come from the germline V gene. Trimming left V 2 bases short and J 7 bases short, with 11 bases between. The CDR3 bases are TGTGCCAGCAGCCAACAGGGGCCGTTTGGCTACACCTTC. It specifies CASSQQGPFGYTF.

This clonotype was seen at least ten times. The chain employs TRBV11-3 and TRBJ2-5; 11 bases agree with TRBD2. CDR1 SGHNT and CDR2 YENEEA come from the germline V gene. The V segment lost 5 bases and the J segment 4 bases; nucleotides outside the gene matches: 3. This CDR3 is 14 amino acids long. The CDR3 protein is CASSTGLAAETQYF. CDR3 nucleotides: TGTGCCAGCAGCACGGGACTAGCGGCAGAGACCCAGTACTTC.

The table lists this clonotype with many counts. The chain's CDR3 is CASSPFGTGAVNTEAFF. DNA of the CDR3: TGTGCCAGCAGCCCCTTCGGTACAGGCGCCGTGAACACTGAAGCTTTCTTT. This sequence joins TRBV11-2 and TRBJ1-1; D is perhaps TRBD1 (5 bases). Trimming took off 5 bases at V and 0 bases at J, with 19 bases between the two ends. CDR1 and CDR2 from the germline V gene are SGHAT and FQNNGV. The CDR3 runs to 17 residues.

CDR3 bases: TGTGCCAGCAGCCAAGGACCAGACGGTGGAAACACCATATATTTT. This translates into CASSQGPDGGNTIYF. This chain connects TRBV3-1 to TRBJ1-3; the D is unclear. The CDR3 is 15 residues long. Trimming pared 1 base from V and 3 bases from J, leaving 10 bases between. CDR1 LGHDT and CDR2 YNNKEL come from the germline V gene (reference sequence). Filled out from reference TRBV3-1 and TRBJ1-3, the complete variable domain reads DTAVSQTPKYLVTQMGNDKSIKCEQNLGHDTMYWYKQDSKKFLKIMFSYNNKELIINETVPNRFSPKSPDKAHLNLHINSLELGDSAVYFCASSQGPDGGNTIYFGEGSWLTVV.

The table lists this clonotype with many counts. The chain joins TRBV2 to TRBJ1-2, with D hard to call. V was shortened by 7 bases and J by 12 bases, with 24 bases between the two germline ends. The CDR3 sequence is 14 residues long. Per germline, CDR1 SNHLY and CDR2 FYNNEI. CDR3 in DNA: TGTGCCAGCACCCCAAACGGATTTCCCGATTGGGACACCTTC. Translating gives CASTPNGFPDWDTF.

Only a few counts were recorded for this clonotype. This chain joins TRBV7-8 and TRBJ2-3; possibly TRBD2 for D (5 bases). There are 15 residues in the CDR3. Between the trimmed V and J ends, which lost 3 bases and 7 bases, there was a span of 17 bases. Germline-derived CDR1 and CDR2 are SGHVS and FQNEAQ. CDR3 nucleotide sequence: TGTGCCAGCAGCTTGTATGCGGGTCTTTTTAATACGCAGTATTTT. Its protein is CASSLYAGLFNTQYF.

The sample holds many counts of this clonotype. The CDR3, as DNA: TGCAGTGCTAGAGCCCTTGACAGGGACCCCTCTGGGGCCAACGTCCTGACTTTC. Its translation: CSARALDRDPSGANVLTF. This chain joins TRBV20-1 and TRBJ2-6; TRBD1 matches 7 bases. Germline lookup yields CDR1 DFQATT and CDR2 SNEGSKA (reference sequence). CDR3 length equals 18 residues. V was clipped by 1 base and J by 0 bases; unmatched bases: 9.

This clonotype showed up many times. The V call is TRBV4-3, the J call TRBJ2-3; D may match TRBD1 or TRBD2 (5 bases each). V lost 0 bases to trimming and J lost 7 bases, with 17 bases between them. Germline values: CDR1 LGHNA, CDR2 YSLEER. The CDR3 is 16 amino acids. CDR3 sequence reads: CASSQERDAGEHTQYF. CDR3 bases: TGCGCCAGCAGCCAAGAACGGGACGCCGGAGAGCATACGCAGTATTTT.

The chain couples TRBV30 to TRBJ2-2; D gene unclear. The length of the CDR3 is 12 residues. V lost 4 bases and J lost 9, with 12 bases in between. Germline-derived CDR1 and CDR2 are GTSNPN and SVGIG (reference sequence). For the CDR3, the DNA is TGTGCCTGGAACGAGGCGCGACGGGAGCTGTTTTTT. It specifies CAWNEARRELFF.

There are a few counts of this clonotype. CDR3 DNA sequence: TGTGCCATCAGTGAGCCCGGGACAGGGGATTATGGCTACACCTTC. It translates to CAISEPGTGDYGYTF. The chain links TRBV10-3 to TRBJ1-2, with 10 bases fitting TRBD1. Germline CDR1 reads ENHRY; CDR2 reads SYGVKD. Trimming cost V 2 bases and J 5 bases; bases outside gene matches: 5. The CDR3 runs to 15 residues.

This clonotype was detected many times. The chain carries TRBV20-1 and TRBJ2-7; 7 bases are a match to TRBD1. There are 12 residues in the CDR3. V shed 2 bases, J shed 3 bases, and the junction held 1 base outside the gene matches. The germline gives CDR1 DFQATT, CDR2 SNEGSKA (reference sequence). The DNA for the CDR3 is TGCAGTGCTAGAACAGGGGTCTACGAGCAGTACTTC. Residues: CSARTGVYEQYF.

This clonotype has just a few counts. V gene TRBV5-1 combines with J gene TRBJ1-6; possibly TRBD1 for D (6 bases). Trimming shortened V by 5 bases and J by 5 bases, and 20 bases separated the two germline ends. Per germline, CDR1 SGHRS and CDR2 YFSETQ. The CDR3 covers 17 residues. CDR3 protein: CASRSTGSGSNNSPLHF. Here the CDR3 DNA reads TGCGCCAGCAGGTCGACAGGATCAGGATCTAATAATTCACCCCTCCACTTT.

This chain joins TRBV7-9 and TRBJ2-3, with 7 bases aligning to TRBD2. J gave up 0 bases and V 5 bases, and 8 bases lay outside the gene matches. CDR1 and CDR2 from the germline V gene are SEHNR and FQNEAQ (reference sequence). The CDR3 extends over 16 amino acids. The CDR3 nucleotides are TGTGCCAGCAGCGCTGGGACTACCGCTAGCACAGATACGCAGTATTTT. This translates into CASSAGTTASTDTQYF.